Each of the 28 T cell receptor beta chains below was sequenced from the same sample in a study of CD8+ T cells in alopecia areata. cDNA serving as the sequencing template came from extracted, reverse transcribed RNA. Measured with immunoSEQ multiplex PCR; TCRdb has only the in-frame clones, and not every one. The repertoire includes over 200,000 clones, around 62% of them detected once, and approximately 0.44% sits in the top ten. Sequencing was performed on CD4+ T cells sorted from blood, taken at week 0. These TCRs come from a human donor with alopecia areata.

The DNA of the CDR3 is TGTGCCAGCAGTTACTCCAGAACCGGGGCCAACGTCCTGACTTTC. Translated: CASSYSRTGANVLTF. The rearrangement links TRBV6-5 to TRBJ2-6; no reliable D call. The ends were cut back, 0 bases at V and 4 bases at J, with 7 bases in the middle. Germline CDR1 reads MNHEY; CDR2 reads SVGAGI. The CDR3 totals 15 residues.

This clone was seen only a few times. This chain's CDR3 is CASSLAGSNTGELFF. The CDR3 DNA follows: TGCGCCAGCAGTTTGGCAGGCTCGAACACCGGGGAGCTGTTTTTT. This chain connects TRBV10-2 to TRBJ2-2; D not certain. Trimming left V 5 bases short and J 0 bases short, with 10 bases between. There are 15 residues in the CDR3. Germline CDR1 WSHSY, CDR2 SAAADI.

At least ten counts were recorded for this clone. This rearrangement joins TRBV25-1 to TRBJ2-1; the D call may be TRBD1 or TRBD2 (5 bases each). Trimming removed 5 bases at V and 6 bases at J, with 11 bases between. CDR1 is MGHDK, CDR2 SYGVNS, per germline. The CDR3 is 13 residues long. In DNA, the CDR3 is TGTGCCAGCAGTCCCTGGGACCTCAATGAGCAGTTCTTC. Protein sequence: CASSPWDLNEQFF.

The rearrangement joins TRBV7-9 to TRBJ2-5, with 8 bases fitting TRBD1. The junction had 13 bases not matched to a gene; V was cut back by 6 bases and J by 4 bases. The germline gives CDR1 SEHNR, CDR2 FQNEAQ (reference sequence). The CDR3 runs 16 residues. CDR3 in amino acids: CASSRSTGVSGETQYF. Written as DNA, the CDR3 is TGTGCCAGCAGTCGATCGACAGGGGTCAGCGGAGAGACCCAGTACTTC.

This clone was seen only a few times. The CDR3, as DNA: TGCAGCGTTGCAGGGACCCTGGTAGATACGCAGTATTTT. Translation: CSVAGTLVDTQYF. This chain connects TRBV29-1 to TRBJ2-3; D may match TRBD1 or TRBD2 (5 bases each). Trimming left V 4 bases short and J 5 bases short, with 13 bases between. The length of the CDR3 is 13 residues. Germline V CDR1 and CDR2: SQVTM, ANQGSEA.

The chain recombines TRBV29-1 with TRBJ1-2; possibly TRBD1 for D (6 bases). Germline V gene data show CDR1 as SQVTM and CDR2 as ANQGSEA. This CDR3 contains 12 residues. V was trimmed by 7 bases and J by 3 bases, leaving 12 bases between them. Here the CDR3 reads CSDRQADYGYTF. CDR3 DNA: TGCAGCGACCGACAGGCGGACTATGGCTACACCTTC.

The chain uses TRBV6-5 and TRBJ2-1, with D possibly TRBD1 on 6 matching bases. V gave up 6 bases and J gave up 5 bases, with 17 bases separating them. The CDR3 loop spans 15 amino acids. CDR1 is MNHEY, CDR2 SVGAGI, per germline. The CDR3 region is CASRKDRSLNNEQFF. The CDR3 DNA sequence: TGTGCCAGCAGAAAAGACAGGTCCCTGAACAATGAGCAGTTCTTC.

The V and J genes are TRBV6-1 and TRBJ2-5; D may be TRBD1 or TRBD2 (6 bases each). Germline V gene lookup returns CDR1 MNHNS and CDR2 SASEGT. This CDR3 spans 14 amino acids. Between the trimmed V and J ends, which lost 4 bases and 5 bases, there was a span of 14 bases. CDR3: CASSAQGGGETQYF. CDR3 bases: TGTGCCAGCAGTGCACAGGGAGGAGGGGAGACCCAGTACTTC.

The chain combines TRBV2 with TRBJ2-2; D could derive from TRBD1 or TRBD2 (5 bases each). In germline, CDR1 is SNHLY, CDR2 FYNNEI. This CDR3 comprises 14 residues. Trimming shortened V by 2 bases and J by 6 bases, and 10 bases separated the two germline ends. CDR3 sequence (DNA): TGTGCCAGCAGTGAAATGGGGGTACCCGGGGAGCTGTTTTTT. Translated: CASSEMGVPGELFF.

The chain carries TRBV6-1 and TRBJ1-5; a weak D match, TRBD1 (5 bases). The CDR3 loop spans 14 amino acids. CDR1 and CDR2 (germline): MNHNS, SASEGT. V was trimmed by 1 base and J by 5 bases, leaving 9 bases between them. The DNA for the CDR3 is TGTGCCAGCAGTGAAGTAGGGGTGGATCAGCCCCAGCATTTT. This translates into CASSEVGVDQPQHF.

This clone was counted a single time. The rearrangement uses TRBV5-6 and TRBJ2-1; TRBD2 matches at 11 bases. Germline V gene lookup returns CDR1 SGHDT and CDR2 YYEEEE. Losses at the gene ends were 4 bases for V and 3 bases for J; bases not matched to a gene: 12. This CDR3 is 18 amino acids long. The chain's CDR3 is CASSPTGLAGGFYNEQFF. The CDR3 DNA is TGTGCCAGCAGCCCCACGGGGCTAGCGGGAGGATTCTACAATGAGCAGTTCTTC.

This clone appeared once. The chain has TRBV6-5 and TRBJ1-5; D uncertain. Germline V gene data show CDR1 as MNHEY and CDR2 as SVGAGI. The CDR3 sequence is 15 residues long. Trimming shortened V by 0 bases and J by 7 bases, and 13 bases separated the two germline ends. The DNA of the CDR3 is TGTGCCAGCAGTTACTCGTCAGTCGATGGGCAGCCCCAGCATTTT. Its translation: CASSYSSVDGQPQHF.

The chain uses TRBV29-1 and TRBJ2-7; perhaps TRBD2 as D (5 bases). V shed 3 bases and J shed 4 bases, with 7 bases lying between them. The length of the CDR3 is 11 residues. CDR1 SQVTM and CDR2 ANQGSEA come from the germline V gene. DNA of the CDR3: TGCAGCGTTGAGAGGGATTACGAGCAGTACTTC. Translation: CSVERDYEQYF.

This chain connects TRBV15 to TRBJ2-7; D not certain. CDR1 is LNHNV, CDR2 YYDKDF, per germline (reference sequence). The CDR3 sequence is 11 residues long. Trimming took off 5 bases at V and 9 bases at J, with 11 bases between the two ends. CDR3 sequence reads: CATSGLTGQYF. Written as DNA, the CDR3 is TGTGCCACCAGCGGGTTGACCGGGCAGTACTTC.

The table lists this clone with a few counts. The chain combines TRBV29-1 with TRBJ1-1; perhaps TRBD1 as D (6 bases). CDR3 length: 14 amino acids. In germline, CDR1 is SQVTM, CDR2 ANQGSEA. Deletions cut 6 bases from V and 11 bases from J, with 25 bases between. CDR3 sequence: CSVEQAYGGRIAFF. CDR3 DNA sequence: TGCAGCGTCGAGCAAGCTTACGGGGGGCGGATTGCTTTCTTT.

The chain uses TRBV29-1 and TRBJ1-1; 10 bases match TRBD1. The CDR3 covers 19 residues. J was trimmed by 0 bases and V by 0 bases; bases with no gene match: 13. CDR1 is SQVTM and CDR2 is ANQGSEA in the germline V gene. The CDR3 DNA sequence: TGCAGCGTTGAAGAGGGTCGCGGGGACAGGGGAATAATGAACACTGAAGCTTTCTTT. Translating gives CSVEEGRGDRGIMNTEAFF.

The chain joins TRBV5-1 to TRBJ2-1; possible D gene TRBD1, 5 bases. The germline V gene has CDR1 SGHRS and CDR2 YFSETQ. The CDR3 totals 14 residues. Trimming removed 2 bases from V and 2 bases from J, with 8 bases in between. Written as DNA, the CDR3 is TGCGCCAGCAGCTTAGGGGATACCTACAATGAGCAGTTCTTC. It yields the protein CASSLGDTYNEQFF.

This clone has a handful of counts. The chain has TRBV5-1 and TRBJ1-2; D unclear. With 0 bases removed from V and 4 bases from J, the gap between germline ends came to 16 bases. Germline-derived CDR1 and CDR2 are SGHRS and YFSETQ. CDR3 length: 16 residues. The CDR3 spells CASSLGATDGVYGYTF. Written as DNA, the CDR3 is TGCGCCAGCAGCTTGGGAGCTACGGACGGGGTCTATGGCTACACCTTC.

The V call is TRBV6-6, the J call TRBJ2-6; D not certain. From germline, CDR1 is MNHNY and CDR2 SVGAGI (reference sequence). The CDR3 sequence is 16 residues long. V lost 2 bases to trimming and J lost 4 bases, with 12 bases between them. This CDR3 is CASSYAMAPGANVLTF. CDR3 DNA: TGTGCCAGCAGTTACGCGATGGCCCCGGGGGCCAACGTCCTGACTTTC.

This chain connects TRBV25-1 to TRBJ2-1, with D possibly matching TRBD2 (6 bases). In germline, CDR1 is MGHDK, CDR2 SYGVNS. This CDR3 is built from 13 residues. V was pared by 6 bases and J by 2 bases, with 8 bases between. CDR3 sequence: CASRAGPYNEQFF. The CDR3 bases are TGTGCCAGCAGAGCGGGTCCCTACAATGAGCAGTTCTTC.

The chain carries TRBV27 and TRBJ1-2; D unresolved. V was clipped by 2 bases and J by 0 bases, with 10 bases between them. This CDR3 region has 15 residues. CDR1 MNHEY and CDR2 SMNVEV come from the germline V gene (reference sequence). The chain's CDR3 is CASSLESRTNYGYTF. The CDR3 nucleotides are TGTGCCAGCAGTTTAGAGTCCAGAACTAACTATGGCTACACCTTC.

The chain joins TRBV9 to TRBJ2-5, with D perhaps matching TRBD2 (7 bases). Trimming stripped 0 bases from V and 2 bases from J, with 11 bases between. This CDR3 is built from 15 residues. CDR1 and CDR2 from the germline V gene are SGDLS and YYNGEE. The CDR3 loop is CASSVDAGAQETQYF. The DNA for the CDR3 is TGTGCCAGCAGCGTAGACGCGGGGGCACAAGAGACCCAGTACTTC.

This clone was counted between two and nine times. The genes are TRBV19 and TRBJ1-5, with D perhaps TRBD1 (6 bases). The CDR3 contains 15 residues. CDR1 and CDR2 from the germline V gene are LNHDA and SQIVND (reference sequence). Deletions cut 0 bases from V and 7 bases from J, with 13 bases between. As DNA, the CDR3 is TGTGCCAGTAGTATAGAGCAGGGGAAAGGCCAGCCCCAGCATTTT. Protein: CASSIEQGKGQPQHF.

CDR3 in amino acids: CASSSAGLATDTQYF. CDR3 DNA: TGTGCCAGCAGCTCAGCGGGACTAGCGACAGATACGCAGTATTTT. The rearrangement joins TRBV5-4 to TRBJ2-3, with TRBD2 matching over 10 bases. The CDR3 is made up of 15 amino acids. V was pared by 3 bases and J by 3 bases, with 4 bases of the junction left unmatched. The V gene's germline CDR1 is SGHNT and CDR2 YYREEE (reference sequence).

The CDR3 protein is CSGRDRGSGELFF. As DNA, the CDR3 is TGCAGCGGCCGGGACAGGGGATCCGGGGAGCTGTTTTTT. The chain has TRBV29-1 and TRBJ2-2; 10 nucleotides align to TRBD1. The germline gives CDR1 SQVTM, CDR2 ANQGSEA. The ends lost 7 bases at V and 6 bases at J; junction bases unmatched: 5. The CDR3 is 13 residues long.

This clone was recorded once. The gene calls are TRBV2 and TRBJ2-5; D unclear. CDR3 size: 11 residues. CDR1 SNHLY and CDR2 FYNNEI come from the germline V gene. The V end was cut by 6 bases, the J end by 5 bases, with 7 bases between. The CDR3 is CASRLMETQYF. The CDR3, as DNA: TGTGCCAGCAGACTTATGGAGACCCAGTACTTC.

The chain is built from TRBV27 and TRBJ1-5; no clear D. V lost 2 bases and J lost 6, with 5 bases in between. CDR3 length equals 12 residues. The germline V gene has CDR1 MNHEY and CDR2 SMNVEV (reference sequence). Written as DNA, the CDR3 is TGTGCCAGCAGTTTAGCTGGTCAGCCCCAGCATTTT. Residues: CASSLAGQPQHF.

This rearrangement joins TRBV27 to TRBJ1-5; TRBD1 might be the D (6 bases). CDR1 and CDR2 (germline): MNHEY, SMNVEV (reference sequence). Trimming removed 3 bases from V and 4 bases from J, with 13 bases in between. The CDR3 has 15 residues. Here the CDR3 DNA reads TGTGCCAGCAGTTTCTCTGGACAGATTAATCAGCCCCAGCATTTT. This translates into CASSFSGQINQPQHF.